The rows below give T cell receptor beta chains drawn from one sample of a study of blood T cell repertoires in COVID-19. This table comes from immunoSEQ multiplex PCR, and its TCRdb copy is limited to in-frame clones, with some not included. The repertoire holds over 130,000 clones, about 77% seen once, with approximately 9% in the top ten. Sequenced sample: peripheral blood. The origin of the receptors is a woman aged 45-60 years with active or convalescent COVID-19. The CDR3 runs from the conserved cysteine through the conserved F or W. The order of the fields is V gene, J gene, D gene, clone size, CDR3 DNA, CDR3 protein. A D gene is named only where the DNA matches it firmly. Size is omitted from some rows. Given values are once, few, many or a class for expanded clones.

>TRBV30|TRBJ2-1|NA|few
TGTGCCTGGAGGGCAAGGGGGACCAATGAGCAGTTCTTC
CAWRARGTNEQFF
>TRBV4-3|TRBJ2-1|NA|NA
TGCGCCAGCAGCCAAGATGGGCTTAATTATTTCTTC
CASSQDGLNYFF
>TRBV5-1|TRBJ2-5|NA|NA
TGCGCCAGCAGCTTGCAGGGGCCGGAGACCCAGTACTTC
CASSLQGPETQYF
>TRBV11-3|TRBJ2-1|TRBD2|NA
TGTGCCAGCAGCTTTGGACTAGCGGGGGGCGGAGGTGAGCAGTTCTTC
CASSFGLAGGGGEQFF
>TRBV2|TRBJ2-5|TRBD2|NA
TGTGCCAGCAGTGAGCTAGCGGGGGTTTTGGAGACCCAGTACTTC
CASSELAGVLETQYF
>TRBV28|TRBJ2-7|TRBD1|NA
TGTGCCAGCAGCAGTGGGACAGGACTGGCCGGGGCCGAGCAGTACTTC
CASSSGTGLAGAEQYF
>TRBV30|TRBJ2-7|NA|NA
TGTGCCTGGAGAACCAGCGGGACATACGAGCAGTACTTC
CAWRTSGTYEQYF
>TRBV5-1|TRBJ2-2|NA|NA
TGCGCCAGCAGCACCGGGACACTTGTCACCGGGGAGCTGTTTTTT
CASSTGTLVTGELFF
>TRBV7-2|TRBJ2-7|TRBD1|NA
TGTGCCAGCGGGACAGGGGGAAGCTACGAGCAGTACTTC
CASGTGGSYEQYF
>TRBV7-2|TRBJ1-1|NA|NA
TGTGCCAGCAGCTTAGCCCTTACTACAAGGAAAGCTTTCTTT
CASSLALTTRKAFF
>TRBV19|TRBJ2-1|TRBD2|many
TGTGCCAGTAGCGACTCTTTAGCGGGGGGCTACAATGAGCAGTTCTTC
CASSDSLAGGYNEQFF
>TRBV5-1|TRBJ1-6|NA|NA
TGCGCCAGCAGCCACCCGGACACAAATTCACCCCTCCACTTT
CASSHPDTNSPLHF
>TRBV6-1|TRBJ2-3|NA|NA
TGTGCCAGCAGTGAAATACTACAGGGAGCCACAGATACGCAGTATTTT
CASSEILQGATDTQYF
>TRBV6-2/TRBV6-3|TRBJ2-2|TRBD1|NA
TGTGCCAGCAGTTACGACAGGGTTAACACCGGGGAGCTGTTTTTT
CASSYDRVNTGELFF
>TRBV6-5|TRBJ1-1|NA|NA
TGTGCCAGCTTCCGGAGCCTTGGGAACACTGAAGCTTTCTTT
CASFRSLGNTEAFF
>TRBV5-1|TRBJ2-2|NA|NA
TGCGCCAGCGGCGCAGGCCCACTGGAGCTGTTTTTT
CASGAGPLELFF
>TRBV9|TRBJ1-1|NA|NA
TGTGCCAGCAGCGAAGGGAGGAACACTGAAGCTTTCTTT
CASSEGRNTEAFF
>TRBV6-5|TRBJ2-3|TRBD1|once
TGTGCCAGCAGCTGGGACAGCCTCACAGATACGCAGTATTTT
CASSWDSLTDTQYF
>TRBV18|TRBJ2-2|NA|once
TGTGCCAGCTCACCACGCTCGAGCGGAGGTAACACCGGGGAGCTGTTTTTT
CASSPRSSGGNTGELFF
>TRBV30|TRBJ2-4|TRBD2|NA
TGTGCCTGGGAAACCTCGGGACTAGCGGGAGGCCGAGGCATTCAGTACTTC
CAWETSGLAGGRGIQYF
>TRBV5-1|TRBJ1-2|NA|NA
TGCGCCAGCAGCTTGGTATCGAAGACAGGCGAGGGCTACACCTTC
CASSLVSKTGEGYTF
>TRBV19|TRBJ1-2|NA|NA
TGTGCCAGTAGTATAGAGACATCGAGTAATATTGGCTACACCTTC
CASSIETSSNIGYTF
>TRBV7-8|TRBJ2-1|TRBD2|once
TGTGCCAGCAGCTTAGGGACTAGCGGGAATTTAAATGAGCAGTTCTTC
CASSLGTSGNLNEQFF
>TRBV5-4|TRBJ2-5|NA|once
TGTGCCAGCAGCTATCAGACAGGCGATCAAGAGACCCAGTACTTC
CASSYQTGDQETQYF
>TRBV28|TRBJ2-1|TRBD2|NA
TGTGCCAGCAGCCGGGGAGGCGGGAGATACAATGAGCAGTTCTTC
CASSRGGGRYNEQFF
>TRBV28|TRBJ2-6|NA|NA
TGTGCCAGCAGTTTGTCAGTCTCTGGGGCCAACGTCCTGACTTTC
CASSLSVSGANVLTF
>TRBV2|TRBJ1-6|TRBD1|NA
TGTGCCAGCCTGACAGGGAACGGCTTTAATTCACCCCTCCACTTT
CASLTGNGFNSPLHF
>TRBV6-6|TRBJ1-2|NA|few
TGTGCCAGCGGGGCCGGAGGGAACTATGGCTACACCTTC
CASGAGGNYGYTF
>TRBV6-5|TRBJ2-7|TRBD2|NA
TGTGCCAGCAGTTACTCGAGTAGCGGGAGTAACGAGCAGTACTTC
CASSYSSSGSNEQYF
>TRBV21-1|TRBJ1-6|NA|NA
TGTGCCAGCAGCAAAGTAACGGGTTCACCCCTCCACTTT
CASSKVTGSPLHF
>TRBV6-1|TRBJ1-2|TRBD1|NA
TGTGCCAGCAGTGAACAGGGGGCGAGAGGAGATGGCTACACCTTC
CASSEQGARGDGYTF
>TRBV6-5|TRBJ2-7|NA|NA
TGTGCCAGCACCCTCACTTACGAGCAGTACTTC
CASTLTYEQYF
>TRBV7-9|TRBJ1-2|TRBD1|few
TGTGCCAGCAGCAGGGACAGGGTTGACTATGGCTACACCTTC
CASSRDRVDYGYTF
>TRBV2|TRBJ1-2|TRBD1|NA
TGTGCCAGCAGTGAGTTGGGACAGGGTGGCGATGGCTACACCTTC
CASSELGQGGDGYTF
>TRBV19|TRBJ1-1|TRBD1|NA
TGTGCCAGTAGTACCACAAAGACAGGGAAGGCCACTGAAGCTTTCTTT
CASSTTKTGKATEAFF
>TRBV27|TRBJ2-7|NA|few
TGTGCCAGCAGTTCTGGACTCTTATCCTACGAGCAGTACTTC
CASSSGLLSYEQYF
>TRBV15|TRBJ2-5|NA|NA
TGTGCCACCAGCAGAGGTAGGAGGTCAGGAGAGACCCAGTACTTC
CATSRGRRSGETQYF
>TRBV30|TRBJ1-1|NA|NA
TGTGCCTGGGCCGGACAGTTGGGGACTGAAGCTTTCTTT
CAWAGQLGTEAFF
>TRBV7-3|TRBJ1-1|TRBD1|NA
TGTGCCAGCAGCCCACGACAGGGTTCGGGAGCTTTCTTT
CASSPRQGSGAFF
>TRBV21-1|TRBJ1-2|NA|NA
TGTGCCAGGGAGGGACCCACTAACTATGGCTACACCTTC
CAREGPTNYGYTF
>TRBV28|TRBJ2-3|NA|NA
TGTGCCAGCAGTTTCCCCGGACTTCCAGATACGCAGTATTTT
CASSFPGLPDTQYF
>TRBV28|TRBJ2-5|TRBD2|NA
TGTGCCAGCCGATCGGGACTAGCGGGAGTAGGTGAGACCCAGTACTTC
CASRSGLAGVGETQYF
>TRBV29-1|TRBJ1-1|NA|few
TGCAGCGTTGCCGGGGGAGGGTCTACAGCTGAAGCTTTCTTT
CSVAGGGSTAEAFF
>TRBV27|TRBJ1-5|TRBD1|NA
TGTGCCAGCAGTCTTGGACAGGGGAATCAGCCCCAGCATTTT
CASSLGQGNQPQHF